What follows is one TCR beta chain and its context. The sample belongs to a study of blood T cell repertoires in COVID-19. The CDR3 is 14 residues long. V lost 9 bases and J lost 6; bases outside the gene matches: 6. Germline CDR1 reads LNHDA; CDR2 reads SQIVND (reference sequence). This table comes from immunoSEQ multiplex PCR, and its TCRdb copy is limited to in-frame clones, with some not included. The data show 55,000 to 70,000 clones, 75% to 90% seen once. Source material: peripheral blood. This receptor was obtained from a woman of 80 years or more with COVID-19, enrolled during active disease. The chain has TRBV19 and TRBJ2-3; 13 bases fit TRBD2. CDR3 in DNA: TGTGCCAGCAGGACTAGCGGGGGCTCGGATACGCAGTATTTT. This sequence encodes CASRTSGGSDTQYF. The complete variable domain, with remaining parts taken from reference TRBV19 and TRBJ2-3, reads DGGITQSPKYLFRKEGQNVTLSCEQNLNHDAMYWYRQDPGQGLRLIYYSQIVNDFQKGDIAEGYSVSREKKESFPLTVTSAQKNPTAFYLCASRTSGGSDTQYFGPGTRLTVL.